These T cell receptor beta chains were read from a single sample in a study of T-cell memory formation after mild COVID-19. TCRdb re-called the 5' RACE reads with MiXCR, one entry per CDR3 protein. The sample lists roughly 250,000 distinct CDR3 sequences; around 17% were seen once. The specimen sequenced was PBMCs or a T cell subset sorted from them (not recorded which). The receptors shown here come from a man aged 18 to 29 who had mild COVID-19 (a few samples of this study predate the infection). Cell type and time point are not known. Both conserved end residues are part of each CDR3. Fields, in order: J gene, D gene, clone size, V gene, CDR3 protein, CDR3 DNA. D genes are given only for firm matches. Clone size appears in some rows only: once, few, many, or a class for an expanded clone.

TRBJ2-2,-,-,TRBV4-2,CDSSQEWTTNTGELFF,TGTGACAGCAGCCAAGAGTGGACAACGAACACCGGGGAGCTGTTTTTT
TRBJ2-7,TRBD1,few,TRBV24-1,CATSDSGTVTYEQYF,TGTGCCACCAGTGACTCCGGGACAGTAACCTACGAGCAGTACTTC
TRBJ2-5,-,-,TRBV15,CATSRDRGSETQYF,TGTGCCACCAGCAGAGATCGGGGCTCAGAGACCCAGTACTTC
TRBJ2-1,TRBD1,-,TRBV5-1,CASKLQGATEYNEQFF,TGCGCCAGCAAACTCCAGGGGGCGACCGAATACAATGAGCAGTTCTTC
TRBJ2-7,TRBD1,few,TRBV20-1,CSATGTDPYEQYF,TGCAGTGCAACCGGGACAGACCCCTACGAGCAGTACTTC
TRBJ2-1,TRBD1,-,TRBV10-2,CASIQPGTGTEQFF,TGCGCCAGCATACAACCCGGGACAGGGACTGAGCAGTTCTTC
TRBJ2-7,-,few,TRBV6-2/TRBV6-3,CASSYSLGRESYEQYF,TGTGCCAGCAGTTATTCTCTAGGCAGGGAAAGCTACGAGCAGTACTTC
TRBJ1-1,-,-,TRBV7-9,CASSFSTGPGTEAFF,TGTGCCAGCAGCTTTTCCACAGGGCCTGGGACTGAAGCTTTCTTT
TRBJ2-2,TRBD1,few,TRBV5-1,CASSLKTGDTGELFF,TGCGCCAGCAGCTTGAAGACAGGGGATACCGGGGAGCTGTTTTTT
TRBJ1-1,-,few,TRBV2,CASSRQFGAGTEAFF,TGTGCCAGCAGTCGACAGTTTGGGGCCGGGACTGAAGCTTTCTTT
TRBJ1-1,-,many,TRBV15,CATSWGKTEAFF,TGTGCCACCAGCTGGGGGAAGACTGAAGCTTTCTTT
TRBJ1-2,-,-,TRBV2,CAGATETNYGYTF,TGTGCCGGGGCGACAGAAACTAACTATGGCTACACCTTC
TRBJ1-1,-,few,TRBV12-3/TRBV12-4,CASSQYGEAFF,TGTGCCAGCAGCCAATACGGGGAAGCTTTCTTT
TRBJ2-2,-,-,TRBV7-3,CASSLGHPNTGELFF,TGTGCCAGCAGCTTGGGCCACCCGAACACCGGGGAGCTGTTTTTT
TRBJ1-3,-,-,TRBV5-5,CASSPTVQGFPGSSGNTIYF,TGTGCCAGCAGCCCGACGGTCCAGGGCTTCCCTGGGAGCTCTGGAAACACCATATATTTT
TRBJ2-3,TRBD2,-,TRBV13,CASSILAGASTDTQYF,TGTGCCAGCAGCATCTTAGCGGGGGCCAGCACAGATACGCAGTATTTT
TRBJ2-1,-,-,TRBV28,CASSLPHNEQFF,TGTGCCAGCAGTTTACCCCACAATGAGCAGTTCTTC
TRBJ2-5,TRBD1,many,TRBV5-1,CASSPGQGGETQYF,TGCGCCAGCAGCCCGGGACAGGGAGGAGAGACCCAGTACTTC
TRBJ1-1,TRBD1,many,TRBV11-2,CASRQGVKVNTEAFF,TGTGCCAGCCGCCAGGGGGTCAAGGTGAACACTGAAGCTTTCTTT
TRBJ1-2,-,-,TRBV7-2,CASSTAGAGGYTF,TGTGCCAGCAGCACGGCCGGGGCGGGGGGCTACACCTTC
TRBJ1-2,-,many,TRBV5-1,CASSLVQSNYGYTF,TGCGCCAGCAGCTTGGTACAGTCCAACTATGGCTACACCTTC
TRBJ2-1,TRBD2,-,TRBV27,CASRQLGLAGAGEQFF,TGTGCCAGCAGACAGTTGGGACTAGCGGGGGCGGGTGAGCAGTTCTTC
TRBJ1-1,-,-,TRBV7-2,CASSYGGIGMAFF,TGTGCCAGCAGCTACGGGGGCATTGGTATGGCTTTCTTT
TRBJ2-1,-,few,TRBV7-9,CASSGDGSFF,TGTGCCAGCAGCGGGGACGGGAGTTTCTTC
TRBJ2-3,-,-,TRBV2,CASNDRYSTDTQYF,TGTGCCAGCAACGACAGGTATAGCACAGATACGCAGTATTTT
TRBJ2-2,-,-,TRBV5-1,CASSLEPGTPWELFF,TGCGCCAGCAGCTTGGAGCCAGGAACCCCCTGGGAGCTGTTTTTT
TRBJ1-1,-,-,TRBV9,CASSAGTRDTEAFF,TGTGCCAGCAGCGCCGGGACAAGGGATACTGAAGCTTTCTTT
TRBJ2-3,-,-,TRBV20-1,CSAAGQVTDTQYF,TGCAGTGCTGCTGGACAAGTCACAGATACGCAGTATTTT
TRBJ2-5,-,-,TRBV7-9,CASSQVGETQYF,TGTGCCAGCAGCCAAGTTGGAGAGACCCAGTACTTC
TRBJ1-2,TRBD1,few,TRBV20-1,CSAGTGVSYGYTF,TGCAGTGCTGGGACAGGGGTGAGCTATGGCTACACCTTC
TRBJ2-7,-,few,TRBV12-3/TRBV12-4,CASKGRDYEQYF,TGTGCCAGCAAAGGCAGGGACTACGAGCAGTACTTC
TRBJ1-2,TRBD1,-,TRBV6-5,CASSQQYTGGYGYTF,TGTGCCAGCAGTCAACAATACACAGGGGGTTATGGCTACACCTTC
TRBJ1-1,-,-,TRBV9,CASSVGSQNTEAFF,TGTGCCAGCAGCGTAGGATCACAGAACACTGAAGCTTTCTTT
TRBJ1-6,-,-,TRBV7-2,CASREAGQTLHF,TGTGCCAGCAGGGAAGCGGGTCAAACCCTCCACTTT
TRBJ2-3,-,few,TRBV12-3/TRBV12-4,CASSSGLQPDTQYF,TGTGCCAGCAGTTCTGGGCTCCAACCCGATACGCAGTATTTT
TRBJ2-1,-,few,TRBV6-6,CASSYSASREQFF,TGTGCCAGCAGTTACTCGGCAAGCAGGGAGCAGTTCTTC
TRBJ2-7,-,few,TRBV5-6,CASSSARSYEQYF,TGTGCCAGCAGCTCGGCCAGATCCTACGAGCAGTACTTC
TRBJ1-2,-,-,TRBV6-5,CASSYRDVFNYGYTF,TGTGCCAGCAGTTACCGGGACGTCTTTAACTATGGCTACACCTTC
TRBJ2-1,-,-,TRBV7-3,CASSTTGEGYNEQFF,TGTGCCAGCAGCACGACAGGGGAGGGGTACAATGAGCAGTTCTTC
TRBJ1-2,-,few,TRBV7-6,CASSSPGNYGYTF,TGTGCCAGCAGCTCCCCTGGCAACTATGGCTACACCTTC
TRBJ2-1,TRBD2,-,TRBV6-5,CASSWTSLGNEQFF,TGTGCCAGCAGTTGGACTAGCCTCGGAAATGAGCAGTTCTTC
TRBJ1-5,-,few,TRBV10-1,CASSECPRGNQPQHF,TGCGCCAGCAGTGAGTGTCCGCGGGGCAATCAGCCCCAGCATTTT
TRBJ2-2,TRBD2,-,TRBV18,CASSPSSGGPTGELFF,TGTGCCAGCTCACCTTCCAGCGGGGGGCCCACCGGGGAGCTGTTTTTT
TRBJ1-6,-,few,TRBV29-1,CSAGGDNDNSPLHF,TGCAGCGCCGGAGGGGACAACGATAATTCACCCCTCCACTTT
TRBJ1-1,TRBD1,-,TRBV20-1,CSAGRQGFNTEAFF,TGCAGTGCTGGAAGACAGGGCTTTAACACTGAAGCTTTCTTT
TRBJ1-1,-,-,TRBV9,CASSAQDRTYTEAFF,TGTGCCAGCAGCGCTCAAGACAGGACCTACACTGAAGCTTTCTTT
TRBJ2-2,-,-,TRBV29-1,CSISRNTGELFF,TGCAGTATCAGCCGGAACACCGGGGAGCTGTTTTTT
TRBJ2-3,-,few,TRBV25-1,CASSFIDTQYF,TGTGCCAGCAGCTTCATTGATACGCAGTATTTT
TRBJ1-4,-,-,TRBV19,CASRSYRGEKLFF,TGTGCCAGTAGATCCTACCGGGGTGAAAAACTGTTTTTT
TRBJ2-1,TRBD2,many,TRBV6-2/TRBV6-3,CAKTSGGISYNEQFF,TGTGCCAAGACTAGCGGGGGTATCTCCTACAATGAGCAGTTCTTC
TRBJ2-5,-,-,TRBV20-1,CSARFDQKETQYF,TGCAGTGCTAGGTTTGATCAGAAGGAGACCCAGTACTTC
TRBJ1-5,-,few,TRBV27,CASSFTRVIQPQHF,TGTGCCAGCAGTTTCACCAGGGTAATACAGCCCCAGCATTTT
TRBJ2-3,TRBD2,few,TRBV5-1,CASSSGGTTDTQYF,TGCGCCAGCAGCAGCGGGGGGACCACAGATACGCAGTATTTT
TRBJ2-5,-,many,TRBV5-1,CASSFPETPETQYF,TGCGCCAGCAGCTTCCCTGAGACGCCAGAGACCCAGTACTTC
TRBJ1-5,-,-,TRBV4-2,CASSQDGAGPQHF,TGTGCCAGCAGCCAAGACGGCGCCGGGCCCCAGCATTTT